A selection of T cell receptor beta chains follows, all from one sample in a study of identical twins. TCRdb called the 5' RACE reads again in MiXCR, with one record for every CDR3 protein. The table has around 300,000 distinct CDR3 sequences, roughly 8.6% seen once. This same sample was also part of a study on yellow fever vaccine responses in identical twins.

Sequenced sample: memory (CD45RO+) T cells sorted from blood. These receptors were collected from a young woman in good health. Both conserved end residues are part of each CDR3. The order of the fields is clone size, V gene, D gene, J gene, CDR3 protein, CDR3 DNA. The D gene is left open where the match is weak. Expanded clones get a size class; other rows say once, few or many, or leave the size out.

>many|TRBV12-3/TRBV12-4|NA|TRBJ2-2
CASSFSGAGELFF
TGTGCCAGCAGTTTTTCAGGGGCCGGGGAGCTGTTTTTT
>many|TRBV3-1|NA|TRBJ1-5
CASSRHGGNQPQHF
TGTGCCAGCAGCCGTCACGGGGGCAATCAGCCCCAGCATTTT
>NA|TRBV29-1|TRBD1|TRBJ2-1
CSVRQGSSYNEQFF
TGCAGCGTCAGACAGGGAAGCTCCTACAATGAGCAGTTCTTC
>many|TRBV12-3/TRBV12-4|NA|TRBJ2-1
CASSFERRGTNNEQFF
TGTGCCAGCAGTTTTGAGAGGAGGGGTACGAACAATGAGCAGTTCTTC
>many|TRBV14|NA|TRBJ1-6
CASSQASNRVKSYNSPLHF
TGTGCCAGCAGCCAAGCGTCGAACAGGGTTAAGTCCTATAATTCACCCCTCCACTTT
>few|TRBV15|NA|TRBJ2-3
CATSRETAPTDTQYF
TGTGCCACCAGCAGAGAAACAGCCCCCACAGATACGCAGTATTTT
>once|TRBV15|NA|TRBJ1-1
CATSRGWRENTEAFF
TGTGCCACCAGCAGAGGGTGGAGGGAGAACACTGAAGCTTTCTTT
>many|TRBV29-1|TRBD1|TRBJ1-1
CSVEKGAMNTEAFF
TGCAGCGTTGAAAAGGGGGCGATGAACACTGAAGCTTTCTTT
>many|TRBV10-3|TRBD1|TRBJ2-7
CAIKRQGSSYEQYF
TGTGCCATCAAAAGACAGGGAAGCTCCTACGAGCAGTACTTC
>few|TRBV19|TRBD2|TRBJ2-1
CASAASGSYNEQFF
TGTGCCAGTGCCGCTAGCGGGAGTTATAATGAGCAGTTCTTC
>many|TRBV6-6|NA|TRBJ1-2
CASSPSPDYGYTF
TGTGCCAGCAGCCCCTCTCCGGACTACGGCTACACCTTC
>NA|TRBV12-5|NA|TRBJ1-6
CASGLGTESSTLHF
TGTGCTAGTGGTTTGGGGACAGAGTCTTCGACCCTCCACTTT
>few|TRBV7-2|TRBD2|TRBJ2-7
CASSLVPGGPYEQYF
TGTGCCAGCAGCTTAGTGCCGGGAGGGCCTTACGAGCAGTACTTC
>many|TRBV27|TRBD1|TRBJ2-7
CASARTGEYEQYF
TGTGCCAGCGCGAGAACAGGGGAGTACGAGCAGTACTTC
>NA|TRBV5-4|TRBD1|TRBJ2-2
CASSAAGRQGGSGELFF
TGTGCCAGCAGCGCGGCGGGTAGACAGGGTGGTTCCGGGGAGCTGTTTTTT
>NA|TRBV28|NA|TRBJ2-3
CASPPPAGDADTQYF
TGTGCCAGCCCACCCCCGGCCGGGGACGCAGATACGCAGTATTTT
>few|TRBV2|NA|TRBJ1-4
CASSEGRGAGEKLFF
TGTGCCAGCAGTGAAGGAAGGGGCGCCGGTGAAAAACTGTTTTTT
>many|TRBV5-1|NA|TRBJ1-1
CASSSSSGLMNTEAFF
TGCGCCAGCAGCTCCTCCAGCGGGCTCATGAACACTGAAGCTTTCTTT
>NA|TRBV12-3/TRBV12-4|NA|TRBJ1-4
CASSFEVEKLFF
TGTGCCAGCAGTTTCGAGGTGGAGAAACTGTTTTTT
>many|TRBV12-3/TRBV12-4|NA|TRBJ1-3
CASDSPAGNTIYF
TGTGCCAGCGACAGCCCTGCTGGAAACACCATATATTTT
>many|TRBV15|NA|TRBJ1-1
CATSSGFPEAFF
TGTGCCACCAGCAGCGGATTTCCTGAAGCTTTCTTT
>NA|TRBV12-3/TRBV12-4|NA|TRBJ2-1
CASSLSRISEQFF
TGTGCCAGCAGTTTGAGCAGGATAAGTGAGCAGTTCTTC
>many|TRBV5-6|NA|TRBJ2-2
CASSLIHTGELFF
TGTGCCAGCAGCCTTATTCACACCGGGGAGCTGTTTTTT
>NA|TRBV20-1|NA|TRBJ2-3
CCARDLGGSTDTQYF
TGCTGTGCTAGAGATTTGGGGGGAAGCACAGATACGCAGTATTTT
>few|TRBV9|TRBD2|TRBJ2-3
CASSPGLAGGQDTQYF
TGTGCCAGCAGCCCGGGACTAGCGGGGGGGCAAGATACGCAGTATTTT
>few|TRBV9|TRBD1|TRBJ2-1
CASGTELLGSNEQFF
TGTGCCAGCGGGACAGAACTGTTAGGTTCCAATGAGCAGTTCTTC
>few|TRBV5-1|NA|TRBJ2-2
CASSLMWHVGTGELFF
TGCGCCAGCAGCTTGATGTGGCACGTAGGGACCGGGGAGCTGTTTTTT
>many|TRBV28|NA|TRBJ2-7
CASSAPPKSYEQYF
TGTGCCAGCAGTGCTCCCCCCAAATCCTACGAGCAGTACTTC
>NA|TRBV20-1|TRBD2|TRBJ2-1
CSAPLAGGPDEQFF
TGCAGTGCGCCGCTAGCGGGAGGGCCAGATGAGCAGTTCTTC
>few|TRBV4-2|NA|TRBJ2-1
CASSQIGRGNEQFF
TGTGCCAGCAGCCAGATTGGTAGGGGCAATGAGCAGTTCTTC
>many|TRBV6-5|NA|TRBJ2-4
CASSWDTVAKNIQYF
TGTGCCAGCAGTTGGGACACCGTAGCCAAAAACATTCAGTACTTC
>few|TRBV15|NA|TRBJ2-6
CATSRLPGTSTGANVLTF
TGTGCCACCAGCCGACTTCCTGGGACCTCAACGGGGGCCAACGTCCTGACTTTC
>few|TRBV18|NA|TRBJ2-1
CASSPGVANNEQFF
TGTGCCAGCTCACCAGGGGTCGCGAATAATGAGCAGTTCTTC
>NA|TRBV5-4|NA|TRBJ2-7
CASSPSGGILLDEQYF
TGTGCCAGCAGCCCCAGTGGAGGGATACTTCTGGACGAGCAGTACTTC
>few|TRBV12-3/TRBV12-4|NA|TRBJ1-3
CASSFSDAGNTIYF
TGTGCCAGCAGTTTTTCGGACGCTGGAAACACCATATATTTT
>many|TRBV4-1|TRBD2|TRBJ2-2
CASSYYPGTSVNTGELFF
TGCGCCAGCAGCTATTACCCCGGGACTAGCGTGAACACCGGGGAGCTGTTTTTT
>many|TRBV2|NA|TRBJ2-3
CASSVIGLLMDTQYF
TGTGCCAGCAGTGTAATCGGCTTACTGATGGATACGCAGTATTTT
>few|TRBV27|NA|TRBJ2-3
CASSSWTDTDTQYF
TGTGCCAGCAGTTCTTGGACTGACACCGATACGCAGTATTTT
>many|TRBV4-2|NA|TRBJ2-7
CASSQEGGGGSYEQYF
TGTGCCAGCAGCCAAGAGGGGGGAGGGGGGAGTTACGAGCAGTACTTC
>many|TRBV20-1|NA|TRBJ1-1
CSARDSRGFDTEAFF
TGCAGTGCTAGAGACTCCAGGGGATTCGACACTGAAGCTTTCTTT
>few|TRBV6-1|NA|TRBJ1-1
CASSRRRGRTEAFF
TGTGCCAGCAGCCGTCGAAGGGGAAGAACTGAAGCTTTCTTT
>NA|TRBV2|TRBD2|TRBJ2-3
CASRGLAADTQYF
TGTGCCAGTCGAGGGCTAGCGGCAGATACGCAGTATTTT
>NA|TRBV28|NA|TRBJ2-6
CASSLPSNSGANVLTF
TGTGCCAGCAGTCTCCCTTCTAACTCTGGGGCCAACGTCCTGACTTTC
>NA|TRBV20-1|TRBD2|TRBJ2-7
CSARLAGGSYEQYF
TGCAGTGCTAGACTAGCGGGAGGATCCTACGAGCAGTACTTC
>many|TRBV4-2|NA|TRBJ1-6
CASTAERQRQGPLHF
TGTGCCAGCACCGCGGAGAGACAGCGCCAAGGACCCCTCCACTTT
>NA|TRBV20-1|NA|TRBJ2-5
CSATILGETQYF
TGCAGTGCTACGATACTCGGGGAGACCCAGTACTTC
>few|TRBV28|TRBD2|TRBJ2-2
CASSLYGTSGEHGELFF
TGTGCCAGCAGTTTATACGGGACTAGCGGTGAACACGGGGAGCTGTTTTTT
>few|TRBV7-3|NA|TRBJ1-2
CASSPSVGDGYTF
TGTGCCAGCAGCCCCAGTGTTGGGGATGGCTACACCTTC
>many|TRBV2|TRBD1|TRBJ2-5
CASLGQNEETQYF
TGTGCCAGTCTGGGACAGAACGAAGAGACCCAGTACTTC
>NA|TRBV11-3|TRBD2|TRBJ2-1
CASSSRGGGGQFF
TGTGCCAGCAGCTCCCGGGGCGGGGGGGGGCAGTTCTTC